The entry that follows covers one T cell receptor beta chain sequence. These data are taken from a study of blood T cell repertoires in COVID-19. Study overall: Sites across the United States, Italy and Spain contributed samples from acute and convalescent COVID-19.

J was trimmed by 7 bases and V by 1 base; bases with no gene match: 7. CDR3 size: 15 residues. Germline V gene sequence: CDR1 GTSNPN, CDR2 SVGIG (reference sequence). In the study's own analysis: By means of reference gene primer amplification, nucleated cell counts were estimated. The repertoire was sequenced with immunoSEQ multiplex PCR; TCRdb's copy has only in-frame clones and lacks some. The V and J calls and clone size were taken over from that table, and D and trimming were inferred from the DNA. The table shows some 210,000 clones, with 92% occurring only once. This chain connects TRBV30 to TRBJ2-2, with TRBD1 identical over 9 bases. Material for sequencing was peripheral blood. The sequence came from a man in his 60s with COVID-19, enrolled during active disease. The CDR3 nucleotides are TGTGCCTGGAGTGGACAGGGGGGACTTGGCGGGGAGCTGTTTTTT. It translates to CAWSGQGGLGGELFF. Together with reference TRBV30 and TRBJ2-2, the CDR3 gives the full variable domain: SQTIHQWPATLVQPVGSPLSLECTVEGTSNPNLYWYRQAAGRGLQLLFYSVGIGQISSEVPQNLSASRPQDRQFILSSKKLLLSDSGFYLCAWSGQGGLGGELFFGEGSRLTVL.